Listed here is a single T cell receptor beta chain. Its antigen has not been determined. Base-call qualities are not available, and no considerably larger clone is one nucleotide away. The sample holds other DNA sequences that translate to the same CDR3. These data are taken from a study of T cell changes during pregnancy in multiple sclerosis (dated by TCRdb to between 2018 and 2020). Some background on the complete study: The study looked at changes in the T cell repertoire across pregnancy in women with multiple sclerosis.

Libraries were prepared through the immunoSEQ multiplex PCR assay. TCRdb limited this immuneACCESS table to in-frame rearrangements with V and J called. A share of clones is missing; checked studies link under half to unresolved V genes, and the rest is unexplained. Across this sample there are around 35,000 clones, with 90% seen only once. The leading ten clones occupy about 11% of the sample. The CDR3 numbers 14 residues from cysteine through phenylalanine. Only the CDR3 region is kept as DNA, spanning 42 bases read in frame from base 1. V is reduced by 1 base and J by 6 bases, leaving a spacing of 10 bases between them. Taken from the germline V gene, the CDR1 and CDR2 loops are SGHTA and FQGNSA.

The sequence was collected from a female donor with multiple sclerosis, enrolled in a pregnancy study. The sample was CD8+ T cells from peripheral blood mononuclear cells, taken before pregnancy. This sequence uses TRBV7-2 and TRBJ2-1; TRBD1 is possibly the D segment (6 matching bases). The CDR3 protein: CASSLGGRGNEQFF. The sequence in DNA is TGTGCCAGCAGCTTAGGGGGCAGGGGCAATGAGCAGTTCTTC.